A selection of T cell receptor beta chains follows, all from one sample in a study of T cells after yellow fever vaccination. MiXCR was run by TCRdb on the 5' RACE reads, yielding one entry per CDR3 protein. There are 150,000 to 200,000 distinct CDR3 sequences in the sample; about 6% occur only once, and just under 3% lies in the top ten. This specimen was CD4+ T cells sorted from PBMCs, taken on the day of the first yellow fever vaccination. Source of these receptors: a man younger than 35 who received the YFV17D yellow fever vaccine. The CDR3 runs from the conserved cysteine through the conserved F or W. D genes are given only for firm matches. Clone size is not always given. Where it is, it says once, few, many or a class for expanded clones.

d_call,clone_size,j_call,v_call,cdr3_nt,cdr3_aa
.,.,TRBJ2-1,TRBV10-1,TGCGCCAGCAGTTGGGGAGGATTAGGCAATGAGCAGTTCTTC,CASSWGGLGNEQFF
.,.,TRBJ2-2,TRBV11-2,TGTGCCAGCAGCTTAGGGCGGGGGCAGTGGACCGGGGAGCTGTTTTTT,CASSLGRGQWTGELFF
.,few,TRBJ1-5,TRBV28,TGTGCCAGCAGGTTGCCGGTACCCAATCAGCCCCAGCATTTT,CASRLPVPNQPQHF
TRBD1,.,TRBJ2-5,TRBV20-1,TGCAGTGCTAGAGTCCGTCCCTCGGACAGGCTCTTCCAAGAGACCCAGTACTTC,CSARVRPSDRLFQETQYF
.,few,TRBJ2-2,TRBV11-2,TGTGCCAGCAGCCTATGGGAACCGGGCGGAGTGAACACCGGGGAGCTGTTTTTT,CASSLWEPGGVNTGELFF
.,many,TRBJ2-3,TRBV5-1,TGCGCCAGCAGCGACACAGGTAGCACAGATACGCAGTATTTT,CASSDTGSTDTQYF
.,few,TRBJ2-1,TRBV12-3/TRBV12-4,TGTGCCAGCAGGGCCGGGAGCAGGTACAACGATGAGCAGTTCTTC,CASRAGSRYNDEQFF
TRBD2,few,TRBJ2-3,TRBV20-1,TGCAGTGCTAGAGGGGGCACTAGCGGGGAGGATACGCAGTATTTT,CSARGGTSGEDTQYF
.,.,TRBJ1-6,TRBV7-9,TGTGCCAGCAGCTTCTCCGGGATAGGGGGTAATTCACCCCTCCACTTT,CASSFSGIGGNSPLHF
.,many,TRBJ2-7,TRBV2,TGTGCCGGGTCCCGGGACGTCAGCTACGAGCAGTACTTC,CAGSRDVSYEQYF
TRBD2,many,TRBJ2-7,TRBV10-3,TGTGCCATCAGAGCGGGGGCCGATGTCAACGAGCAGTACTTC,CAIRAGADVNEQYF
.,.,TRBJ2-2,TRBV5-4,TGTGCCAGCAGCAGACGTATTGGGGGCAACACCGGGGAGCTGTTTTTT,CASSRRIGGNTGELFF
.,many,TRBJ2-5,TRBV7-9,TGTGCCAGCAGCTTAGATGCCGGGACCCAGTACTTC,CASSLDAGTQYF
.,many,TRBJ2-3,TRBV7-9,TGTGCCAGCCGAACCGCCGGGGGAGAAGGCACAGATACGCAGTATTTT,CASRTAGGEGTDTQYF